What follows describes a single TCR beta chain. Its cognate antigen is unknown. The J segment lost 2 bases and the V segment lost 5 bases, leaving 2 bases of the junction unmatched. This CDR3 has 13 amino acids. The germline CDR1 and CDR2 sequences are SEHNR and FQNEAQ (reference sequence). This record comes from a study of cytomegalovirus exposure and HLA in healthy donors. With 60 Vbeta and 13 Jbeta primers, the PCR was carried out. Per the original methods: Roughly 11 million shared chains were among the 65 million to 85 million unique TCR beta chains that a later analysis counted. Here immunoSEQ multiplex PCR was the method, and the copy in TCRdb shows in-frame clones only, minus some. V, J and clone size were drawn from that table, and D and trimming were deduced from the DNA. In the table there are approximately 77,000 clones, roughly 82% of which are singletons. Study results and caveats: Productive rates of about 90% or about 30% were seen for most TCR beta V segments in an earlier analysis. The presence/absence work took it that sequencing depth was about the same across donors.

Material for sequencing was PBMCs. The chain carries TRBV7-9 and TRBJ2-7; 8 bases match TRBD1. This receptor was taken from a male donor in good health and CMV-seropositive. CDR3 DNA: TGTGCCAGCAGCCCGGACAGGGCCTACGAGCAGTACTTC. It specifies CASSPDRAYEQYF.